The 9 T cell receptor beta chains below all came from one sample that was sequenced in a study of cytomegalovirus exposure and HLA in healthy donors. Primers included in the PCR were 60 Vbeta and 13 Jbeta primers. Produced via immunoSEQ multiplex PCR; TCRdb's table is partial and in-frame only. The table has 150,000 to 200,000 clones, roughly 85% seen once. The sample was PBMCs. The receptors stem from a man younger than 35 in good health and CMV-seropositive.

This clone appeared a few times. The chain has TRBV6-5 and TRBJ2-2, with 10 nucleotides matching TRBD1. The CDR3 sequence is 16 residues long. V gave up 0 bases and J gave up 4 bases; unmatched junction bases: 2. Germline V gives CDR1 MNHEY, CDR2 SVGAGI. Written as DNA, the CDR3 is TGTGCCAGCAGTTACTCGACAGGGGGCGGCACCGGGGAGCTGTTTTTT. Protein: CASSYSTGGGTGELFF.

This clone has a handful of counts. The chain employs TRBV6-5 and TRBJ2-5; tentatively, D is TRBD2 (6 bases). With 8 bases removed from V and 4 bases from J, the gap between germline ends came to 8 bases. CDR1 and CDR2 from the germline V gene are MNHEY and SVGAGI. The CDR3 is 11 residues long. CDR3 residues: CASGRGETQYF. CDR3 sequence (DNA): TGTGCCAGCGGGCGGGGAGAGACCCAGTACTTC.

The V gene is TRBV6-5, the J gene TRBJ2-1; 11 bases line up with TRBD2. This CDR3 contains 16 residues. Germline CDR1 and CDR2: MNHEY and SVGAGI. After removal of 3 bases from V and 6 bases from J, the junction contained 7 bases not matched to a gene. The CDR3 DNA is TGTGCCAGCAGTTATTTAGCGGGGGGGCGTGGCAATGAGCAGTTCTTC. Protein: CASSYLAGGRGNEQFF.

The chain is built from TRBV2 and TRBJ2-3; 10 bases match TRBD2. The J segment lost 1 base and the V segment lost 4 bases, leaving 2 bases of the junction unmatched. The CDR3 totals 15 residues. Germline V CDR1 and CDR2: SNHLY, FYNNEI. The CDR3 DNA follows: TGTGCCAGCAGTGGCGGACTAGCGGGCACAGATACGCAGTATTTT. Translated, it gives CASSGGLAGTDTQYF.

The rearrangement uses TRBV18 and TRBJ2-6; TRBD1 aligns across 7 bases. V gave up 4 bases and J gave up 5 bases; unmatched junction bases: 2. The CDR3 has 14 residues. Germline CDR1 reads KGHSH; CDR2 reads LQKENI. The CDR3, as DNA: TGTGCCAGCTCACAGGGGGCTCGGGCCAACGTCCTGACTTTC. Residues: CASSQGARANVLTF. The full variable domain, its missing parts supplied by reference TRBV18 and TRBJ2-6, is NAGVMQNPRHLVRRRGQEARLRCSPMKGHSHVYWYRQLPEEGLKFMVYLQKENIIDESGMPKERFSAEFPKEGPSILRIQQVVRGDSAAYFCASSQGARANVLTFGAGSRLTVL.

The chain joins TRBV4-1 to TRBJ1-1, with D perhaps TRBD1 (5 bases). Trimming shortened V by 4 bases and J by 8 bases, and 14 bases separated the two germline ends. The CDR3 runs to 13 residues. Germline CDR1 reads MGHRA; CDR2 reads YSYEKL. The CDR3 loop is CASSRSGTDEAFF. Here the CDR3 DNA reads TGCGCCAGCAGCCGCTCCGGGACTGACGAAGCTTTCTTT.

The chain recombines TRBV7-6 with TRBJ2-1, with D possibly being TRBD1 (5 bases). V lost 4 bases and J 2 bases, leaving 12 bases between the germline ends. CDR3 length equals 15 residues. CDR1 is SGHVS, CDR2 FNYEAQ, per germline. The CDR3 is CASSSNQGTYNEQFF. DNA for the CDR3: TGTGCCAGCAGCTCAAATCAGGGAACCTACAATGAGCAGTTCTTC.

CDR3 sequence: CASSLGGAANTEAFF. CDR3 DNA sequence: TGTGCCAGCAGCTTAGGGGGGGCCGCCAACACTGAAGCTTTCTTT. The rearrangement joins TRBV13 to TRBJ1-1; D is perhaps TRBD1 (6 bases). The CDR3 is made up of 15 amino acids. The germline gives CDR1 PRHDT, CDR2 FYEKMQ (reference sequence). Trimming pared 0 bases from V and 2 bases from J, leaving 10 bases between.

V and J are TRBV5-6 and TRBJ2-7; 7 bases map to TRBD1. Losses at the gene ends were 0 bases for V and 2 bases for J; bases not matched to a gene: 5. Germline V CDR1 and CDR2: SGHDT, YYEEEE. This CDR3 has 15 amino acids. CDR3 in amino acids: CASSLVDRYTYEQYF. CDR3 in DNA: TGTGCCAGCAGCTTGGTGGACAGGTATACCTACGAGCAGTACTTC.